This TCR beta chain emerged from a study of post-analysis software for immune sequencing data. For the study at large: Disease trajectories encompassed relapsing-remitting, secondary progressive and progressive-relapsing multiple sclerosis. Overall study results and limits: Controls significantly exceeded multiple sclerosis patients in normalized Chao1 diversity. Compared with controls, patients had more of five or six TRBV segments, including TRBV5-6, TRBV5-1 and TRBV20-1. Same-batch samples co-clustered strongly by F measure.

Regarding this clonotype: The antigen remains unidentified.

Presence of unique molecular identifiers characterized the TCR beta cDNA libraries. Yield was roughly 0.5 million cDNA molecules from approximately 0.95 to 9.8 million T cells. TCRdb re-analysed the PCR reads in MiXCR, keeping a single row per CDR3 protein. Of fewer than 850,000 distinct CDR3 sequences in the sample, roughly 29% were seen once. The CDR3 is 15 residues long. CDR1 is SGHTA, CDR2 FQGNSA, per germline. Trimming took 5 bases from V and 1 from J, leaving 13 bases between them. The chain is built from TRBV7-2 and TRBJ2-3; D remains unclear. The origin of this receptor is a girl between 10 and 17 years old with multiple sclerosis. The sequenced sample consisted of blood. The CDR3 loop reads CASSASRWGTDTQYF. The CDR3 bases are TGTGCCAGCAGCGCCTCCCGTTGGGGCACAGATACGCAGTATTTT.